The entry that follows covers one T cell receptor beta chain sequence. This clonotype occurred many times. Its antigen target is currently unknown. Per-base qualities were not stored, and no clone one base away is much larger. This sample was included in a study of glioma-infiltrating T cells listed by TCRdb under 2016. Study-wide context: Glioma tissue, non-neoplastic brain tissue and matched peripheral blood mononuclear cells were used as sources from which TCR alpha- and beta-chain repertoires were sequenced. To measure divergence between tissue and blood T-cell populations, each tissue-infiltrating repertoire was compared with the peripheral blood repertoire of the same patient. The paired cohort was made up of three low-grade glioma patients, about 8 primary glioblastoma patients and three non-glioma patients who contributed non-neoplastic brain tissue. Study-wide conclusions, independent of this receptor: Only a very small number of CDR3 sequences turned up in both tissue and blood, a result put down to high CDR3 diversity combined with limited sampling. VJ-independent divergence between tissue and blood was below expectation in non-neoplastic patients but above expectation in all gliomas, especially low-grade gliomas. Small numbers underpinned the group comparisons: 8 or 9 glioblastoma patients, three low-grade glioma patients and three non-neoplastic patients.

The iRepertoire nested amplicon-rescue multiplex PCR (arm-PCR) platform was used to amplify TCR alpha and beta CDR3 regions from RNA. One-step reverse transcription and amplification used about 100-400 ng of tissue mRNA or PBMC total RNA as input. Following bead purification, Illumina adapters were added through a secondary multiplex PCR, and the libraries were then gel-purified between 200 and 400 bp. Internal 6-nucleotide barcodes were carried by the libraries and were used for demultiplexing. The libraries were sequenced on an Illumina MiSeq using 2x220 or 2x250 nucleotide paired-end reads. As for the authors' bioinformatics: Paired reads were merged using FLASH 1.2.11 and aligned with BWA-MEM to the GRCh37 human genome, and TRA and TRB reads were then extracted. V and J assignment used an IMGT-derived reference of cassette sequences and CDR3 motifs that included pseudogenes. Reads were translated in three frames, and productive CDR3s were defined as those with a C...FGXG motif and no stop codons. Clonotypes were defined as unique combinations of V-J cassette pair and CDR3 amino acid sequence. Hamming distance filtering was applied to reads, with thresholds set by the sequence error rate of each sample in mapped regions. Clones were called with MiXCR by TCRdb after fastp trimmed the public reads at Q25, and only in-frame beta chains were retained. Rows are combined by CDR3 protein, so each entry shows the most common genes and DNA. TCRdb, not the authors, supplied the V and J calls. The sample has 100,000 to 150,000 distinct CDR3 sequences on record, approximately 26% of them singletons. The ten largest account for under 35% of the sample.

Unmatched junction bases come to 9, with V trimmed by 6 bases and J by 8 bases. The CDR3 spans 14 residues, from the cysteine through the phenylalanine. The only DNA kept is the CDR3, 42 bases in frame from the first base. The germline V gene provides CDR1 MNHNS and CDR2 SASEGT. The clonotype comes from a human donor with low-grade glioma or glioblastoma, undergoing nonglioma brain surgery, or in good health (not recorded which). The rearrangement joined TRBV6-1 to TRBJ2-1, with 8 middle bases fitting TRBD2. The sequencing sample was made of glioma tissue, nonneoplastic brain tissue, or PBMCs (not recorded which). The CDR3 sequence is CASRVDGGVDEQFF. Here is the DNA: TGTGCCAGCAGGGTTGACGGGGGGGTGGATGAGCAGTTCTTC.